This passage covers 27 T cell receptor beta chains from one sample sequenced in a study of cytomegalovirus exposure and HLA in healthy donors. Sequenced by immunoSEQ multiplex PCR; TCRdb stores in-frame clones only, minus some. The sample contains approximately 76,000 clones, about 93% of which appear only once. Specimen: PBMCs. These TCRs come from a woman between 18 and 29 years old in good health and CMV-seronegative.

The chain is built from TRBV7-6 and TRBJ2-7; D might be TRBD1 (5 bases). In germline, CDR1 is SGHVS, CDR2 FNYEAQ. This CDR3 has 12 residues. The germline V and J ends were trimmed by 5 bases and 4 bases, with 9 bases remaining between them. In DNA form, the CDR3 reads TGTGCCAGCAGCCAGGACACTTACGAGCAGTACTTC. It encodes CASSQDTYEQYF.

This rearrangement joins TRBV7-8 to TRBJ1-5, with 7 bases aligning to TRBD1. V was clipped by 5 bases and J by 6 bases; unmatched bases: 10. The CDR3 covers 15 residues. The germline gives CDR1 SGHVS, CDR2 FQNEAQ. CDR3 coding DNA: TGTGCCAGCAGCCGCGACAGGGTGGGCGGTCAGCCCCAGCATTTT. Its translation: CASSRDRVGGQPQHF.

The gene calls are TRBV9 and TRBJ1-2, with a weak D call TRBD1 (6 bases). Germline V gives CDR1 SGDLS, CDR2 YYNGEE. This CDR3 is 12 amino acids long. Trimming shortened V by 5 bases and J by 2 bases, and 7 bases separated the two germline ends. DNA for the CDR3: TGTGCCAGCAGAACAGGGAACTATGGCTACACCTTC. Amino acid sequence: CASRTGNYGYTF.

The J gene is TRBJ2-7, the V gene TRBV27, with 9 bases lining up with TRBD2. The germline V gene has CDR1 MNHEY and CDR2 SMNVEV (reference sequence). The CDR3 spans 18 residues. V lost 2 bases and J lost 0; bases outside the gene matches: 11. Here the CDR3 reads CASSLRSLAGSYSYEQYF. The CDR3 nucleotides read TGTGCCAGCAGTTTACGGTCCCTAGCGGGATCATACTCCTACGAGCAGTACTTC.

This CDR3 reads CATGGGPYTEAFF. The CDR3 DNA reads TGTGCCACGGGGGGGGGCCCCTACACTGAAGCTTTCTTT. The chain combines TRBV6-5 with TRBJ1-1; D perhaps matches TRBD1 (6 bases). The germline V and J ends were trimmed by 10 bases and 3 bases, with 15 bases remaining between them. Germline CDR1 is MNHEY and CDR2 is SVGAGI. This CDR3 has 13 amino acids.

This clone came up once. The chain uses TRBV30 and TRBJ2-7; D unresolved. The length of the CDR3 is 13 residues. CDR1 and CDR2 from the germline V gene are GTSNPN and SVGIG (reference sequence). Trimming stripped 4 bases from V and 2 bases from J, with 12 bases between. The CDR3 nucleotides are TGTGCCTGGACCTCGTCCCCTACCTACGAGCAGTACTTC. It yields the protein CAWTSSPTYEQYF.

DNA for the CDR3: TGTGCCTGGAGTGGATCTGGGACAGGAAGTCCCACCTTGAATTCACCCCTCCACTTT. This sequence encodes CAWSGSGTGSPTLNSPLHF. V gene TRBV30 combines with J gene TRBJ1-6; 8 bases match TRBD1. Germline V lookup: CDR1 GTSNPN, CDR2 SVGIG (reference sequence). Trimming cost V 1 base and J 7 bases; bases outside gene matches: 18. The CDR3 is made up of 19 amino acids.

The chain links TRBV6-1 to TRBJ2-1; 7 bases match TRBD1. The CDR3 is 14 residues long. Germline CDR1 is MNHNS and CDR2 is SASEGT. The V gene end was trimmed by 9 bases and the J gene end by 9 bases; junction bases not matched to a gene: 14. The CDR3 DNA is TGTGCCAGTATGACAGGGTTTTCTGACAGTGAGCAGTTCTTC. Protein product: CASMTGFSDSEQFF.

The chain combines TRBV5-1 with TRBJ2-1; 7 nucleotides align to TRBD2. This CDR3 contains 14 residues. From germline, CDR1 is SGHRS and CDR2 YFSETQ. V trimming: 4 bases; J trimming: 8 bases; junction bases outside the gene matches: 9. CDR3 DNA: TGCGCCAGCAGCGGGGGACTTAGCGGGTATGAGCAGTTCTTC. This codes for CASSGGLSGYEQFF.

The gene calls are TRBV28 and TRBJ1-5, with 7 bases that match TRBD1. J gave up 6 bases and V 0 bases, and 2 bases lay outside the gene matches. The CDR3 covers 14 residues. The germline V gene encodes CDR1 MDHEN and CDR2 SYDVKM. CDR3 nucleotide sequence: TGTGCCAGCAGTTTATGGACAGGGTTTCAGCCCCAGCATTTT. Amino acids: CASSLWTGFQPQHF.

The chain combines TRBV25-1 with TRBJ1-2, with 8 bases identical to TRBD1. This CDR3 contains 13 residues. V dropped 6 bases and J dropped 8; count of bases not matched to a gene: 8. Germline CDR1 MGHDK, CDR2 SYGVNS. The CDR3 region has the DNA TGTGCCAGCAGAGAGACAGGGGTCGGAGGCTACACCTTC. It yields the protein CASRETGVGGYTF.

The rearrangement links TRBV5-1 to TRBJ2-2; D call uncertain. CDR1 and CDR2 (germline): SGHRS, YFSETQ. The CDR3 runs 14 residues. Trimming took 5 bases from V and 0 from J, leaving 8 bases between them. CDR3 region: CASRSAANTGELFF. In DNA, the CDR3 is TGCGCCAGCAGATCTGCGGCGAACACCGGGGAGCTGTTTTTT. The full variable domain, with the rest looked up from reference TRBV5-1 and TRBJ2-2, is KAGVTQTPRYLIKTRGQQVTLSCSPISGHRSVSWYQQTPGQGLQFLFEYFSETQRNKGNFPGRFSGRQFSNSRSEMNVSTLELGDSALYLCASRSAANTGELFFGEGSRLTVL.

The chain links TRBV2 to TRBJ2-3; D may be TRBD2 (5 bases). Germline CDR1 and CDR2: SNHLY and FYNNEI. Deletions cut 9 bases from V and 0 bases from J, with 16 bases between. The CDR3 is 15 amino acids. Here the CDR3 reads CARKTNPTSTDTQYF. The CDR3 bases are TGTGCCAGAAAGACTAACCCCACTAGCACAGATACGCAGTATTTT.

The chain has TRBV11-3 and TRBJ2-5; 9 bases are shared with TRBD1. V was clipped by 5 bases and J by 5 bases; unmatched bases: 9. CDR1 is SGHNT, CDR2 YENEEA, per germline. The CDR3 covers 15 residues. CDR3: CASSPRDREGETQYF. Here the CDR3 DNA reads TGTGCCAGCAGCCCCCGGGACAGGGAAGGGGAGACCCAGTACTTC. Together with reference TRBV11-3 and TRBJ2-5, the CDR3 gives the full variable domain: EAGVVQSPRYKIIEKKQPVAFWCNPISGHNTLYWYLQNLGQGPELLIRYENEEAVDDSQLPKDRFSAERLKGVDSTLKIQPAELGDSAVYLCASSPRDREGETQYFGPGTRLLVL.

V usage is TRBV23-1 and J usage is TRBJ2-7; TRBD2 agrees at 7 bases. TRBV23-1 is recorded as an ORF, its role being uncertain. J lost 4 bases, V lost 2 bases, and 8 bases had no gene match. The CDR3 extends over 15 amino acids. For the CDR3, the DNA is TGCGCCAGCAGTCAACCGGGACTAACCCAATACGAGCAGTACTTC. Translating it yields CASSQPGLTQYEQYF.

This chain joins TRBV4-3 and TRBJ1-1; D uncertain. The CDR3 loop spans 15 amino acids. Germline CDR1 LGHNA, CDR2 YSLEER. V dropped 0 bases and J dropped 2 bases, with 10 bases sitting between them. The DNA for the CDR3 is TGCGCCAGCAGCCAAGAGTTGTTTTCAAACACTGAAGCTTTCTTT. Its translation is CASSQELFSNTEAFF.

The chain carries TRBV5-5 and TRBJ1-3; 9 bases fit TRBD1. This CDR3 is 18 amino acids long. Germline CDR1 and CDR2: SGHKS and YYEKEE (reference sequence). V trimming: 4 bases; J trimming: 4 bases; junction bases outside the gene matches: 15. The CDR3 sequence: CASSPQPGQGPAGNTIYF. CDR3 DNA sequence: TGTGCCAGCAGCCCCCAACCGGGACAGGGTCCCGCCGGAAACACCATATATTTT.

This clone was recorded once. The chain joins TRBV7-2 to TRBJ2-5; 13 positions agree with TRBD2. The germline V gene encodes CDR1 SGHTA and CDR2 FQGNSA. The CDR3 covers 18 residues. V was clipped by 4 bases and J by 2 bases; unmatched bases: 10. CDR3 loop: CASSSGLAGVPQQETQYF. The CDR3 region has the DNA TGTGCCAGCAGCTCAGGACTAGCGGGAGTTCCGCAACAAGAGACCCAGTACTTC.

The chain is built from TRBV6-5 and TRBJ1-4; 7 bases agree with TRBD1. The trim removed 0 bases at V and 6 bases at J, leaving 4 bases unmatched. The CDR3 loop spans 15 amino acids. Per the germline V gene, CDR1 is MNHEY and CDR2 is SVGAGI. The CDR3 DNA sequence: TGTGCCAGCAGTTACTCCGGGACAGTCTATGAAAAACTGTTTTTT. This gives the protein CASSYSGTVYEKLFF.

The chain is built from TRBV5-1 and TRBJ1-6; 7 positions agree with TRBD1. The CDR3 covers 16 residues. Germline lookup yields CDR1 SGHRS and CDR2 YFSETQ. V dropped 2 bases and J dropped 7; count of bases not matched to a gene: 9. CDR3 DNA: TGCGCCAGCAGCTTAACAGGGGCGACCCTAAATTCACCCCTCCACTTT. Translated, it gives CASSLTGATLNSPLHF.

The chain joins TRBV9 to TRBJ2-2; D not resolved. Germline V gene sequence: CDR1 SGDLS, CDR2 YYNGEE. With 4 bases removed from V and 6 bases from J, the gap between germline ends came to 7 bases. The CDR3 contains 12 residues. CDR3 sequence (DNA): TGTGCCAGCAGCCCCCTATCCGGGGAGCTGTTTTTT. Its translation is CASSPLSGELFF. The full variable domain, in which reference TRBV9 and TRBJ2-2 provide the parts outside the CDR3, is DSGVTQTPKHLITATGQRVTLRCSPRSGDLSVYWYQQSLDQGLQFLIQYYNGEERAKGNILERFSAQQFPDLHSELNLSSLELGDSALYFCASSPLSGELFFGEGSRLTVL.

This clone has just one count. The rearrangement links TRBV27 to TRBJ2-1, with 9 positions matching TRBD1. This CDR3 is built from 15 residues. V was pared by 6 bases and J by 8 bases, with 11 bases of the junction left unmatched. Germline assignment: CDR1 MNHEY and CDR2 SMNVEV (reference sequence). Here the CDR3 reads CASSEWTGEGHEQFF. CDR3 nucleotides: TGTGCCAGCAGCGAGTGGACAGGGGAGGGCCATGAGCAGTTCTTC.

The chain recombines TRBV28 with TRBJ2-2, with a tentative D call TRBD2 (6 bases). The CDR3 runs to 15 residues. The germline V gene has CDR1 MDHEN and CDR2 SYDVKM. V was pared by 2 bases and J by 5 bases, with 12 bases between. For the CDR3, the DNA is TGTGCCAGCAGTTTAGTACTAGCAGGGACCGGGGAGCTGTTTTTT. Translation: CASSLVLAGTGELFF.

The J gene is TRBJ1-5, the V gene TRBV15; TRBD1 aligns across 7 bases. The length of the CDR3 is 14 residues. J lost 3 bases, V lost 6 bases, and 5 bases had no gene match. Germline V CDR1 and CDR2: LNHNV, YYDKDF (reference sequence). As DNA, the CDR3 is TGTGCCACCAGAAGGGACAGACCCAATCAGCCCCAGCATTTT. This translates into CATRRDRPNQPQHF.

The rearrangement links TRBV4-1 to TRBJ2-5, with a weak D call TRBD2 (7 bases). Between the trimmed V and J ends, which lost 5 bases and 7 bases, there was a span of 23 bases. Looked up from germline, CDR1 is MGHRA and CDR2 is YSYEKL. The CDR3 runs 16 residues. As DNA, the CDR3 is TGCGCCAGCAGCTCCCGTGCGGGGGCACCTCCCGTGACCCAGTACTTC. This sequence encodes CASSSRAGAPPVTQYF.

V and J are TRBV9 and TRBJ2-3; 13 bases map to TRBD2. The CDR3 is 18 residues long. The trim removed 4 bases at V and 3 bases at J, leaving 11 bases unmatched. Germline CDR1 reads SGDLS; CDR2 reads YYNGEE. CDR3 sequence reads: CASSRGVGGLAGTDTQYF. For the CDR3, the DNA is TGTGCCAGCAGCAGGGGCGTGGGGGGACTAGCGGGGACAGATACGCAGTATTTT.

The chain couples TRBV6-4 to TRBJ1-2; D is unclear. V lost 8 bases, J lost 2 bases, and 3 bases lay in between. Germline V gene sequence: CDR1 MRHNA, CDR2 SNTAGT. CDR3 length: 10 residues. The CDR3 DNA is TGTGCCAGCCCAAACTATGGCTACACCTTC. Amino acid sequence: CASPNYGYTF.